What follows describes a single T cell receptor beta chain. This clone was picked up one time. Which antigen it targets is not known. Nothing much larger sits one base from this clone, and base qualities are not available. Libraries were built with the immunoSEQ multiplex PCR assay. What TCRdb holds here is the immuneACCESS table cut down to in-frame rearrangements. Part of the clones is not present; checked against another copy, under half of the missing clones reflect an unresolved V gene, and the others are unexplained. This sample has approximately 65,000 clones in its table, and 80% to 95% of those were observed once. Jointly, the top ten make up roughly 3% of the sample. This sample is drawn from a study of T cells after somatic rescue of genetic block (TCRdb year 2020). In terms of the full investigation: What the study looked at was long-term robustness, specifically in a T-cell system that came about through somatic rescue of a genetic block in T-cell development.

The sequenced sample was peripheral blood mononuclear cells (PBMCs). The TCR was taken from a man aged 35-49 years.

The DNA is TGTGCCAGCAGCCCCTACAGGAGCTCCTACGAGCAGTACTTC. This codes for CASSPYRSSYEQYF. The chain employs TRBV9 and TRBJ2-7; TRBD1 is a weak D gene call, 5 bases matching. From the germline V gene, CDR1 is SGDLS and CDR2 is YYNGEE. The CDR3 has 14 amino acids, counting the end cysteine and phenylalanine. Only the CDR3 region is kept as DNA, spanning 42 bases read in frame from base 1. V loses 4 bases, J loses 0 bases, and the germline ends lie 11 bases apart.